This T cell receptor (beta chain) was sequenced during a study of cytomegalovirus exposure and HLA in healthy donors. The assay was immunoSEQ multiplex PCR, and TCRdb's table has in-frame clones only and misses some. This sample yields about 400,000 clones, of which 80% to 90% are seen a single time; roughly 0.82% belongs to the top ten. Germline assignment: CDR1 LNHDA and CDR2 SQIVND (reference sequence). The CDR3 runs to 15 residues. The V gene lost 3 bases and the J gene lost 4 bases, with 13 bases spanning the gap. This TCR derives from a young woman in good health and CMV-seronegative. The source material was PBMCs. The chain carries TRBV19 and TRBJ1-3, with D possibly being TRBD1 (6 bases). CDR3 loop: CASSILDSTGNTIYF. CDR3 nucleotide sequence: TGTGCCAGTAGTATCTTGGACAGCACGGGAAACACCATATATTTT.